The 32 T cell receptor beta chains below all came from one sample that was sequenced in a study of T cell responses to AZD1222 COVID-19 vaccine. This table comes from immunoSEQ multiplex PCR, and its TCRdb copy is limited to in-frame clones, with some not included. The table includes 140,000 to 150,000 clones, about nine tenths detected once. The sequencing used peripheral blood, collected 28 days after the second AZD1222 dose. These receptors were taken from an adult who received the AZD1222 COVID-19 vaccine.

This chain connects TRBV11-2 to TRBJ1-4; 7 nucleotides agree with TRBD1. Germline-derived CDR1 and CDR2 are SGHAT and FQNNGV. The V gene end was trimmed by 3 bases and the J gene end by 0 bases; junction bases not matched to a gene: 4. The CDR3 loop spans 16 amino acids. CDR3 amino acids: CASSLRGQSTNEKLFF. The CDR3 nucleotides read TGTGCCAGCAGCTTGCGGGGACAGTCAACTAATGAAAAACTGTTTTTT.

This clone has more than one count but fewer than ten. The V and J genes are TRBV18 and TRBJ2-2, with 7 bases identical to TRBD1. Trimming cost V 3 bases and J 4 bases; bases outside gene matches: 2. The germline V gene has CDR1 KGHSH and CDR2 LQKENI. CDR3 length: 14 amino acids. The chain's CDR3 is CASSPDRVTGELFF. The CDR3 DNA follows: TGTGCCAGCTCACCCGACAGGGTCACCGGGGAGCTGTTTTTT. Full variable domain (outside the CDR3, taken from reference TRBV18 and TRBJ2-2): NAGVMQNPRHLVRRRGQEARLRCSPMKGHSHVYWYRQLPEEGLKFMVYLQKENIIDESGMPKERFSAEFPKEGPSILRIQQVVRGDSAAYFCASSPDRVTGELFFGEGSRLTVL.

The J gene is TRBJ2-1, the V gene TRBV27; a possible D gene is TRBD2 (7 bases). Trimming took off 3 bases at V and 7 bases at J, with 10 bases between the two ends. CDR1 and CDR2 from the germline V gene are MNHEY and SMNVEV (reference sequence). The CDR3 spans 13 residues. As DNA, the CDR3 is TGTGCCAGCAGTTTCGGGGGGCCGAATGAGCAGTTCTTC. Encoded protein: CASSFGGPNEQFF.

The CDR3 nucleotides read TGTGCCAGCAGCTTACTCGGGGGGGGAACTAATGAAAAACTGTTTTTT. Translated: CASSLLGGGTNEKLFF. The V call is TRBV7-2, the J call TRBJ1-4, with D possibly being TRBD1 (5 bases). Trimming shortened V by 2 bases and J by 1 base, and 11 bases separated the two germline ends. There are 16 residues in the CDR3. From germline, CDR1 is SGHTA and CDR2 FQGNSA.

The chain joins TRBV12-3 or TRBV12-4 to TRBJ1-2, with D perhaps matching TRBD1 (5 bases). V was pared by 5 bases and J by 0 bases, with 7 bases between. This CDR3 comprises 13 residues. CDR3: CASSDRANYGYTF. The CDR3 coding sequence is TGTGCCAGCAGTGACAGAGCTAACTATGGCTACACCTTC.

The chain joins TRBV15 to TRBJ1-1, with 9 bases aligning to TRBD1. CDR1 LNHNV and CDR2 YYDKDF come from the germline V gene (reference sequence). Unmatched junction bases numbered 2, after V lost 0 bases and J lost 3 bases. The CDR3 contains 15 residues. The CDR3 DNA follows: TGTGCCACCAGCAGAGATACAGGGGGCGACACTGAAGCTTTCTTT. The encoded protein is CATSRDTGGDTEAFF. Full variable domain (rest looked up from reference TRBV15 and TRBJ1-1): DAMVIQNPRYQVTQFGKPVTLSCSQTLNHNVMYWYQQKSSQAPKLLFHYYDKDFNNEADTPDNFQSRRPNTSFCFLDIRSPGLGDTAMYLCATSRDTGGDTEAFFGQGTRLTVV.

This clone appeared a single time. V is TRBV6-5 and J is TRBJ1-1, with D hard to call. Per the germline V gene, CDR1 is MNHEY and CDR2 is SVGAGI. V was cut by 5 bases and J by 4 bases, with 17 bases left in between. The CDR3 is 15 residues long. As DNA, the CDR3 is TGTGCCAGCAGTCGTCCCTCCCAGGCGGCCACTGAAGCTTTCTTT. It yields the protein CASSRPSQAATEAFF.

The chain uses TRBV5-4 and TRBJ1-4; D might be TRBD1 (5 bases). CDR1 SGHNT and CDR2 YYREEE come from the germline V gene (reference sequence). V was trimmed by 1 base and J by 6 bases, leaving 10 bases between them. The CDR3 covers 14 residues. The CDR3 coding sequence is TGTGCCAGCAGCTTGTGGTCGGGGGATGAAAAACTGTTTTTT. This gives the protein CASSLWSGDEKLFF.

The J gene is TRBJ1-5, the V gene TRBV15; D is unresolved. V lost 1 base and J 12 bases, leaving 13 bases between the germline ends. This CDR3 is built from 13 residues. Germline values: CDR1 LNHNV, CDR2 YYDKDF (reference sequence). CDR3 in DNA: TGTGCCACCAGCAGAGTGGGTATCGGGCTCCAGCATTTT. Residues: CATSRVGIGLQHF.

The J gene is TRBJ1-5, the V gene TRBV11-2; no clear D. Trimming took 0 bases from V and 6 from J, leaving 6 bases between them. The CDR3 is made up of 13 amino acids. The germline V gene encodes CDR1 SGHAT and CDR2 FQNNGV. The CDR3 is CASSLDRRQPQHF. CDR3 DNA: TGTGCCAGCAGCTTAGATCGACGTCAGCCCCAGCATTTT.

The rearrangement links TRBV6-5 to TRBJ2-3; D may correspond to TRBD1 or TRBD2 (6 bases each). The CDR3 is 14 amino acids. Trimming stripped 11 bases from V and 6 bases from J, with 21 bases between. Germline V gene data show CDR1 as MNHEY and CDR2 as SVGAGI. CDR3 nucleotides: TGTGCCGGGTCTGAAAGGGGGAGGATGGATACGCAGTATTTT. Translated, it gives CAGSERGRMDTQYF.

The CDR3 is CASSDPSAGGAAVKQFF. As DNA, the CDR3 is TGCGCCAGCAGTGATCCCTCGGCGGGGGGAGCGGCCGTCAAACAGTTCTTC. The chain carries TRBV10-1 and TRBJ2-1; 8 positions match TRBD2. Germline loops: CDR1 WNHNN, CDR2 SYGVQD (reference sequence). The CDR3 consists of 17 residues. Unmatched junction bases numbered 20, after V lost 3 bases and J lost 13 bases.

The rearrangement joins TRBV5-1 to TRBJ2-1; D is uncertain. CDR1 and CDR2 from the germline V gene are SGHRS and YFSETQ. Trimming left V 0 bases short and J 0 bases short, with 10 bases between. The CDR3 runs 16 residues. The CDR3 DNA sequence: TGCGCCAGCAGCTTGGCCCCAGAGCCCTCCTACAATGAGCAGTTCTTC. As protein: CASSLAPEPSYNEQFF.

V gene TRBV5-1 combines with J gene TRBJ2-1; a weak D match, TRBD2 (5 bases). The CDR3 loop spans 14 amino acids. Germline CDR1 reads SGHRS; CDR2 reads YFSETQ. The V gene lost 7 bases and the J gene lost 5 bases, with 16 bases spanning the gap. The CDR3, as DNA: TGCGCCAGCGGCCAAGGTGGAGGTGACAATGAGCAGTTCTTC. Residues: CASGQGGGDNEQFF.

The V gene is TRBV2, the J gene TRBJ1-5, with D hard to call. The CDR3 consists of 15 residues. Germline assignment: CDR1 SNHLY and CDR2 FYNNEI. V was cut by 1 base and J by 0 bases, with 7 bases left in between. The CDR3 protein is CASSEGRLSNQPQHF. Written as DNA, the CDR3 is TGTGCCAGCAGTGAAGGACGGCTTAGCAATCAGCCCCAGCATTTT.

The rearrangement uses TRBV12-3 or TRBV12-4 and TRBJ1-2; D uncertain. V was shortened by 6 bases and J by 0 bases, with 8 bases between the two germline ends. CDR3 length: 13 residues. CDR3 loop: CASRSTANYGYTF. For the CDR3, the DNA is TGTGCCAGCAGATCGACGGCTAACTATGGCTACACCTTC.

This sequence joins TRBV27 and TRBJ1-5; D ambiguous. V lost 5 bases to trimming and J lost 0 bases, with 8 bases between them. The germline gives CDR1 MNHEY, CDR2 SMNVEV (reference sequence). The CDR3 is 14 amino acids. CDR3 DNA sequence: TGTGCCAGCAGTCGCGGATATAGCAATCAGCCCCAGCATTTT. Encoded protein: CASSRGYSNQPQHF.

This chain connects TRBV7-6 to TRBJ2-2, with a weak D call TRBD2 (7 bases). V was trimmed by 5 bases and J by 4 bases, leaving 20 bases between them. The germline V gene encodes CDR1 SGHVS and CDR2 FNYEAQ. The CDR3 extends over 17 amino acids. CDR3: CASSPRGGGASTGELFF. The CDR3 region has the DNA TGTGCCAGCAGCCCTCGCGGTGGGGGGGCGAGCACCGGGGAGCTGTTTTTT.

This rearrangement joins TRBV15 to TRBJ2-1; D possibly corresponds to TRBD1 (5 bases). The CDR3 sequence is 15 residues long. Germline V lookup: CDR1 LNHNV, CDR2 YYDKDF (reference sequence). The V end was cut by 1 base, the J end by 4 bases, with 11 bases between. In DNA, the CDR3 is TGTGCCACCAGCAGAGCAGTCCCAGGGTACAATGAGCAGTTCTTC. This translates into CATSRAVPGYNEQFF. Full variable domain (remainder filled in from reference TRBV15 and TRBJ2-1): DAMVIQNPRYQVTQFGKPVTLSCSQTLNHNVMYWYQQKSSQAPKLLFHYYDKDFNNEADTPDNFQSRRPNTSFCFLDIRSPGLGDTAMYLCATSRAVPGYNEQFFGPGTRLTVL.

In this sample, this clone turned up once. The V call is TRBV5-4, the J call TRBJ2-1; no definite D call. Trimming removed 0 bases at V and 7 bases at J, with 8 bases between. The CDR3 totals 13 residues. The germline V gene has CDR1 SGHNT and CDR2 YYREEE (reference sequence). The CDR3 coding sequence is TGTGCCAGCAGCTTGGCCTTAGGGAATGAGCAGTTCTTC. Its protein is CASSLALGNEQFF.

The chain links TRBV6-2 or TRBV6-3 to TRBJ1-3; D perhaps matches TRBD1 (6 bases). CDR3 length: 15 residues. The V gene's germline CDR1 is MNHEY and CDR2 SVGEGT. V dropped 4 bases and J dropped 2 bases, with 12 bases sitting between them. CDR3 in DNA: TGTGCCAGCAGTTCCCACAGGGAGACTGGAAACACCATATATTTT. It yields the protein CASSSHRETGNTIYF.

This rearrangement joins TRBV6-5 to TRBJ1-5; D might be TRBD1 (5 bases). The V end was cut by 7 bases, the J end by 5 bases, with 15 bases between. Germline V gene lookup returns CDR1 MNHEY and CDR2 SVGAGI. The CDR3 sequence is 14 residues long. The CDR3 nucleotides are TGTGCCAGCAAAAGGGGTGCCGTGGATCAGCCCCAGCATTTT. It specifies CASKRGAVDQPQHF.

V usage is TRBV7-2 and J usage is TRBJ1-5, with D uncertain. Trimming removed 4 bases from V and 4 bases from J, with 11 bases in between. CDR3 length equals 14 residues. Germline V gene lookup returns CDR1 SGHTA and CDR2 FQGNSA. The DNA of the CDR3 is TGTGCCAGCAGCTCTGGCGACCGTAATCAGCCCCAGCATTTT. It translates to CASSSGDRNQPQHF.

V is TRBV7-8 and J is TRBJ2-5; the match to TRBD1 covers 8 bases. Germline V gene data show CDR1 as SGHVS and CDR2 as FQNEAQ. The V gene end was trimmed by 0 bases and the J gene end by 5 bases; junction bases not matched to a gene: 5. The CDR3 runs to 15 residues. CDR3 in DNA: TGTGCCAGCAGCTTAGCGCGGACAGGGCCGGAGACCCAGTACTTC. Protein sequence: CASSLARTGPETQYF.

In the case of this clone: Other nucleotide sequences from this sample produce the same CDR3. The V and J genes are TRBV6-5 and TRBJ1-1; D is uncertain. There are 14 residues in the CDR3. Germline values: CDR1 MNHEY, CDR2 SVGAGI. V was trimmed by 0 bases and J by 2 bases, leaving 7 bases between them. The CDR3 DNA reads TGTGCCAGCAGTTACTCCCAAGGAAACACTGAAGCTTTCTTT. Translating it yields CASSYSQGNTEAFF.

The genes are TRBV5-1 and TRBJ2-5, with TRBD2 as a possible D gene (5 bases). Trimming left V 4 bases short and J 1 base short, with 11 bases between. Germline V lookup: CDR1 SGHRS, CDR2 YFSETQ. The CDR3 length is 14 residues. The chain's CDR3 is CASSTPGSQETQYF. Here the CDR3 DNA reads TGCGCCAGCAGCACCCCGGGGAGCCAAGAGACCCAGTACTTC.

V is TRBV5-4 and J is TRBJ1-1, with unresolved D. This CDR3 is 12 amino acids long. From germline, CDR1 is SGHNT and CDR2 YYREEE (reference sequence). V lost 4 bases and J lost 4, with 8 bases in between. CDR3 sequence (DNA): TGTGCCAGCAGCAAGGGCCTCACTGAAGCTTTCTTT. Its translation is CASSKGLTEAFF.

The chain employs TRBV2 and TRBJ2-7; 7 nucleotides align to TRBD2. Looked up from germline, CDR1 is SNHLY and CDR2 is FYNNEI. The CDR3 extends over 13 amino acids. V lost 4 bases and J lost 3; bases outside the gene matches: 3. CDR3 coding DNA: TGTGCCAGCAGTGGGCGGGGGATCTACGAGCAGTACTTC. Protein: CASSGRGIYEQYF.

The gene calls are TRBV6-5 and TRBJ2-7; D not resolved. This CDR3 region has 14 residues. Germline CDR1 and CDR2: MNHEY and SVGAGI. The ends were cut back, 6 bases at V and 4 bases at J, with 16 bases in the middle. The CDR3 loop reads CASRGSPSVYEQYF. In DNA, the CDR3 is TGTGCCAGCAGGGGTAGTCCTAGTGTGTACGAGCAGTACTTC.

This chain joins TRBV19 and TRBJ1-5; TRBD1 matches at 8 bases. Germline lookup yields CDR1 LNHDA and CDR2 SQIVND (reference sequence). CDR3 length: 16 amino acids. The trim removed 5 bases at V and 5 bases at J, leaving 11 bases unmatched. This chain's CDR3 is CASSPNRGKGDQPQHF. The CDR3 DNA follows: TGTGCCAGTAGTCCAAACAGGGGGAAGGGGGATCAGCCCCAGCATTTT.

In nucleotides, the CDR3 is TGTGCCAGCAGCTTTGGGCCAACATCGCGCTACACCTTC. Encoded protein: CASSFGPTSRYTF. The chain uses TRBV5-4 and TRBJ1-2; no firm D call. This CDR3 region has 13 residues. From germline, CDR1 is SGHNT and CDR2 YYREEE (reference sequence). Trimming took off 2 bases at V and 9 bases at J, with 14 bases between the two ends.

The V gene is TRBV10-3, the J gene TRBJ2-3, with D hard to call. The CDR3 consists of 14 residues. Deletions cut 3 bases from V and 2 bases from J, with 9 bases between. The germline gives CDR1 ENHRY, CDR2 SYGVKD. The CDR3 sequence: CAISELRDTDTQYF. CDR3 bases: TGTGCCATCAGTGAACTCCGAGACACAGATACGCAGTATTTT.